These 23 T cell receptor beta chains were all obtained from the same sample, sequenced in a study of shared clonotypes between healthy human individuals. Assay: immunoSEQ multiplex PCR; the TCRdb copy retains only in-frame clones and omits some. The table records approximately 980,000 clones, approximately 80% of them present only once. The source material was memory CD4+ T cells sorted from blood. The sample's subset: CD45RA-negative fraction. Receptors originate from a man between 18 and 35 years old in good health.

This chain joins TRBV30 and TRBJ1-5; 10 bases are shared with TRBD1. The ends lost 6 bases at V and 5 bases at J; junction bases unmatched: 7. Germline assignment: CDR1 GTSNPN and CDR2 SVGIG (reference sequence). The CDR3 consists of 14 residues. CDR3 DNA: TGTGCCTGTCGAGGTGGACAGGGGGATCAGCCCCAGCATTTT. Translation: CACRGGQGDQPQHF. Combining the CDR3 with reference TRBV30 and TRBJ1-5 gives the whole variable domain SQTIHQWPATLVQPVGSPLSLECTVEGTSNPNLYWYRQAAGRGLQLLFYSVGIGQISSEVPQNLSASRPQDRQFILSSKKLLLSDSGFYLCACRGGQGDQPQHFGDGTRLSIL.

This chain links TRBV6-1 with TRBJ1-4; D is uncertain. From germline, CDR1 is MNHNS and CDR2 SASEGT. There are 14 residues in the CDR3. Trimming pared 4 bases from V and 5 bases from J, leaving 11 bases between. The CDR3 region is CASSGDASNEKLFF. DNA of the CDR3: TGTGCCAGCAGTGGAGACGCCAGCAATGAAAAACTGTTTTTT.

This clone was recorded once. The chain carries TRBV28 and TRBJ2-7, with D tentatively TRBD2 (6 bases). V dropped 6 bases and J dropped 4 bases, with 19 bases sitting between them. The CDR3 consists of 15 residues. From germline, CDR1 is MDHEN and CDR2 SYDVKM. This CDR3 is CASRGGRINLYEQYF. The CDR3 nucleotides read TGTGCCAGCAGGGGGGGACGGATTAACCTGTACGAGCAGTACTTC.

Written as DNA, the CDR3 is TGTGCCAGTAGTATACGGGGGAGTGCGGAAGCTTTCTTT. It specifies CASSIRGSAEAFF. The V and J genes are TRBV19 and TRBJ1-1; maybe TRBD1 (5 bases). Per the germline V gene, CDR1 is LNHDA and CDR2 is SQIVND (reference sequence). V was pared by 2 bases and J by 8 bases, with 12 bases between. The length of the CDR3 is 13 residues.

The CDR3 DNA reads TGTGCCAGCAGTGTTCGGGTGGGAAGGGGCACCGGGGAGCTGTTTTTT. It yields the protein CASSVRVGRGTGELFF. The genes are TRBV6-1 and TRBJ2-2, with D perhaps TRBD1 (5 bases). The length of the CDR3 is 16 residues. Germline CDR1 MNHNS, CDR2 SASEGT. Trimming took 4 bases from V and 4 from J, leaving 16 bases between them.

This chain's CDR3 is CASSSTSGAYNEQFF. The CDR3 DNA reads as TGTGCCAGCAGCTCGACTAGCGGAGCTTACAATGAGCAGTTCTTC. The rearrangement joins TRBV6-5 to TRBJ2-1; 9 bases are shared with TRBD2. Germline-derived CDR1 and CDR2 are MNHEY and SVGAGI. The V and J ends lost 6 bases and 4 bases, in that order; junction bases with no gene match: 7. The CDR3 is 15 residues long.

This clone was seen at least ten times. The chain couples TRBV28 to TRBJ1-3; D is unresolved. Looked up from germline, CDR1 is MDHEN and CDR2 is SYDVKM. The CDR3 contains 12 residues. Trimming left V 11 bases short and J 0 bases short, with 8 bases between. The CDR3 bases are TGTGCCGGTCTGGGCTCTGGAAACACCATATATTTT. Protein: CAGLGSGNTIYF.

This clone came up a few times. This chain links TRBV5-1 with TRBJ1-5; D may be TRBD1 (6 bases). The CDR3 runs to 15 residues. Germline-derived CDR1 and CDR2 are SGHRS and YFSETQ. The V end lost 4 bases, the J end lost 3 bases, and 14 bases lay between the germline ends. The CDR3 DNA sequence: TGCGCCAGCAGCCCAGGCAGGGGCCCCAATCAGCCCCAGCATTTT. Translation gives CASSPGRGPNQPQHF.

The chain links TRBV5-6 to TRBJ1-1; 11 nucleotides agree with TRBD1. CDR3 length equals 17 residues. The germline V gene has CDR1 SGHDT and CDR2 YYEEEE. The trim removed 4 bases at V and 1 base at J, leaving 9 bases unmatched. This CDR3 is CASSHGTGGLKNTEAFF. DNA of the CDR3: TGTGCCAGCAGCCACGGGACAGGGGGTTTGAAGAACACTGAAGCTTTCTTT.

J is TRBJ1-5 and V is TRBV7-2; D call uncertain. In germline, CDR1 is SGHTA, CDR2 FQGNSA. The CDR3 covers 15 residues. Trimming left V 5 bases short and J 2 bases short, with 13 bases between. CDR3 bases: TGTGCCAGCAGCCACAACACGGAATGCAATCAGCCCCAGCATTTT. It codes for CASSHNTECNQPQHF.

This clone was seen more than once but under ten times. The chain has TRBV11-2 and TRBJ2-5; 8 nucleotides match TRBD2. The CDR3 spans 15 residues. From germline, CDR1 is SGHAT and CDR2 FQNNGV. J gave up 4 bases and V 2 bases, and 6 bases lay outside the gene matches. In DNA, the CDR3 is TGTGCCAGCAGCTTATCAAACGGGGGGGCAGAGACCCAGTACTTC. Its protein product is CASSLSNGGAETQYF. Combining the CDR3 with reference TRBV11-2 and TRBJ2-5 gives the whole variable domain EAGVAQSPRYKIIEKRQSVAFWCNPISGHATLYWYQQILGQGPKLLIQFQNNGVVDDSQLPKDRFSAERLKGVDSTLKIQPAKLEDSAVYLCASSLSNGGAETQYFGPGTRLLVL.

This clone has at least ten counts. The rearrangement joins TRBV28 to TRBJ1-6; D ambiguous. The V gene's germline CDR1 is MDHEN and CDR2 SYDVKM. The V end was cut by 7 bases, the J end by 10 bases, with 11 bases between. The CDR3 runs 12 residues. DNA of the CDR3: TGTGCCAGCAATCTCCCCCAATCACCCCTCCACTTT. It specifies CASNLPQSPLHF.

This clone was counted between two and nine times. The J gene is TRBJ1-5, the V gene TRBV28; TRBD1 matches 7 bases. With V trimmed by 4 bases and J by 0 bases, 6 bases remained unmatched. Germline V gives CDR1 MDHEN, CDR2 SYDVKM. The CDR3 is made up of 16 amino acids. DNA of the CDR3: TGTGCCAGCAGTTCACAAGACAGGGCTAGCAATCAGCCCCAGCATTTT. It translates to CASSSQDRASNQPQHF. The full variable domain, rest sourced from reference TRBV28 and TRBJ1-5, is DVKVTQSSRYLVKRTGEKVFLECVQDMDHENMFWYRQDPGLGLRLIYFSYDVKMKEKGDIPEGYSVSREKKERFSLILESASTNQTSMYLCASSSQDRASNQPQHFGDGTRLSIL.

This CDR3 is CASSGLNTEAFF. The CDR3 DNA sequence: TGCGCCAGCAGTGGTTTGAACACTGAAGCTTTCTTT. This chain links TRBV10-2 with TRBJ1-1; D not resolved. This CDR3 comprises 12 residues. The ends were cut back, 4 bases at V and 0 bases at J, with 3 bases in the middle. Germline V CDR1 and CDR2: WSHSY, SAAADI.

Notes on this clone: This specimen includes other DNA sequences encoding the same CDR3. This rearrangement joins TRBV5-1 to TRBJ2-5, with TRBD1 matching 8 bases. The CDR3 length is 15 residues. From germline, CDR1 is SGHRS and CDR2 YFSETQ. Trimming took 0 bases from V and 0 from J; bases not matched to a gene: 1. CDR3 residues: CASSLGQGNQETQYF. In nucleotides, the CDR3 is TGCGCCAGCAGCTTGGGACAGGGGAACCAAGAGACCCAGTACTTC.

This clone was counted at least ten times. CDR3 sequence (DNA): TGTGCCAGCAGCCCCCAGGAGCTCTCTGGAAACACCATATATTTT. Its protein is CASSPQELSGNTIYF. The chain joins TRBV9 to TRBJ1-3; D is uncertain. Germline loops: CDR1 SGDLS, CDR2 YYNGEE. The V gene lost 4 bases and the J gene lost 0 bases, with 11 bases spanning the gap. The CDR3 sequence is 15 residues long. The full variable domain, completed using reference TRBV9 and TRBJ1-3, is DSGVTQTPKHLITATGQRVTLRCSPRSGDLSVYWYQQSLDQGLQFLIQYYNGEERAKGNILERFSAQQFPDLHSELNLSSLELGDSALYFCASSPQELSGNTIYFGEGSWLTVV.

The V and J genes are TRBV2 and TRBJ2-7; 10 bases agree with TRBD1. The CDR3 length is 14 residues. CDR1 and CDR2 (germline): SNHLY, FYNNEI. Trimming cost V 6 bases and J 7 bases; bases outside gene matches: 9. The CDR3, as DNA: TGTGCCAGCAGGCAGCCCGGGACAGGGGTGGAGCAGTACTTC. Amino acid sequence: CASRQPGTGVEQYF.

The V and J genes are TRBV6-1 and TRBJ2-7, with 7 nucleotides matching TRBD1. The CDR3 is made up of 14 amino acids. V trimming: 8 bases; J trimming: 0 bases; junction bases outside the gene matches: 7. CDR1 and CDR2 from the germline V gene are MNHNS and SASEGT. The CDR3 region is CASQPGQFSYEQYF. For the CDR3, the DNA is TGTGCCAGCCAACCGGGACAGTTCTCCTACGAGCAGTACTTC.

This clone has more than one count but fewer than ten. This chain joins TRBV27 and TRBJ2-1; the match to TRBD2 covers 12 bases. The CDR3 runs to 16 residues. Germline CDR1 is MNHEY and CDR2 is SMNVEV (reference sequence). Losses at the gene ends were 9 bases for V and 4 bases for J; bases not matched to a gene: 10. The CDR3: CASTAILAGGYNEQFF. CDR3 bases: TGTGCCAGTACAGCTATACTAGCGGGAGGATACAATGAGCAGTTCTTC.

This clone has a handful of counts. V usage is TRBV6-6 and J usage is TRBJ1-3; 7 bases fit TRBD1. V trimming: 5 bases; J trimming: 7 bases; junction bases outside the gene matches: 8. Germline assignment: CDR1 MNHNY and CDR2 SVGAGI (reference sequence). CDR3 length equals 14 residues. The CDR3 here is CASSPRQGRNTIYF. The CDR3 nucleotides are TGTGCCAGCAGTCCCCGACAGGGAAGGAACACCATATATTTT.

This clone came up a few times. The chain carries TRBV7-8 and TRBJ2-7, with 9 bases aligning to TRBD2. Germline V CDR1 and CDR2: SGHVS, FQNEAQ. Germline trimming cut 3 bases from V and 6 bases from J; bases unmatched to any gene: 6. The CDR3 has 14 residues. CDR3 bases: TGTGCCAGCAGCTTGCTAGCGGGGAGAGTCGAGCAGTACTTC. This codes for CASSLLAGRVEQYF. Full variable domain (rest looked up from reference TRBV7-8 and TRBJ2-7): GAGVSQSPRYKVAKRGQDVALRCDPISGHVSLFWYQQALGQGPEFLTYFQNEAQLDKSGLPSDRFFAERPEGSVSTLKIQRTQQEDSAVYLCASSLLAGRVEQYFGPGTRLTVT.

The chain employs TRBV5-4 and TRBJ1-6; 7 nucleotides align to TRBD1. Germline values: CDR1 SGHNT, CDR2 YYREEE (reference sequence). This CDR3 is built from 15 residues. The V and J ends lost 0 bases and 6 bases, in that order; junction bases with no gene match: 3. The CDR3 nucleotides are TGTGCCAGCAGCTTGGGTGACAGGGCTAATTCACCCCTCCACTTT. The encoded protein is CASSLGDRANSPLHF.

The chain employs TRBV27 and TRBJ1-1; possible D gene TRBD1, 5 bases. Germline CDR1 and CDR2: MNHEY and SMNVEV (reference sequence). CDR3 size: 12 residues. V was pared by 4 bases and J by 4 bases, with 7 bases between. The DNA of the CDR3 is TGTGCCAGCAGTTGGGACCGCACTGAAGCTTTCTTT. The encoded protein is CASSWDRTEAFF.